The 4 T cell receptor beta chains below were found in one sample sequenced in a study of technical replicates of blood from several donors. The protocol was immunoSEQ multiplex PCR, while the TCRdb copy is restricted to in-frame clones and leaves out a portion. The sample has about 66,000 clones; roughly 88% are singletons. The sample consisted of PBMCs. The receptor set was obtained from a human donor in good health. Some clones in this sample may be carry-over from other donors' samples.

The chain carries TRBV10-3 and TRBJ2-7; the match to TRBD1 covers 7 bases. Looked up from germline, CDR1 is ENHRY and CDR2 is SYGVKD. This CDR3 region has 14 residues. The ends lost 7 bases at V and 2 bases at J; junction bases unmatched: 8. The CDR3 loop reads CAITRDQGAYEQYF. In nucleotides, the CDR3 is TGTGCCATCACCCGGGACCAGGGGGCCTACGAGCAGTACTTC.

The rearrangement links TRBV7-2 to TRBJ1-2; 9 bases match TRBD1. The ends lost 7 bases at V and 6 bases at J; junction bases unmatched: 15. The CDR3 length is 16 residues. The germline V gene encodes CDR1 SGHTA and CDR2 FQGNSA. The CDR3: CASTLTGSGTGNGYTF. The CDR3 bases are TGTGCCAGCACTCTCACAGGAAGCGGGACAGGGAATGGCTACACCTTC.

The chain uses TRBV6-6 and TRBJ1-2; 9 nucleotides agree with TRBD1. The length of the CDR3 is 13 residues. The J segment lost 8 bases and the V segment lost 5 bases, leaving 6 bases of the junction unmatched. CDR1 and CDR2 (germline): MNHNY, SVGAGI (reference sequence). DNA of the CDR3: TGTGCCAGCAGTGACGGGACAGGGTGGGGCTACACCTTC. The encoded protein is CASSDGTGWGYTF.

The chain combines TRBV21-1 with TRBJ1-4. TRBV21-1 is a pseudogene locus. The CDR3 covers 14 residues. CDR3 region: CASSKAVEREKLFF. The CDR3 DNA reads TGTGCCAGCAGCAAAGCTGTAGAGCGTGAAAAACTGTTTTTT.